This TCR beta chain was retrieved from a study of blood T cells in healthy people across ages (dated by TCRdb to the mid-2010s). Regarding the study in general: In model experiments, template switching captured roughly one uniquely barcoded TCR beta cDNA molecule for every two T cells. The study measured age-related changes in TCR beta repertoire diversity using deep sequencing normalized with unique cDNA molecular identifiers. The donors were split into four age groups: young (average approximately 16 years), middle-aged (nearly 40), aged (approximately 59) and long-lived (under 90). For two donors (one aged 18 to 29 and one aged 80 or older), the study analyzed two additional independent replicas of 1 million unique cDNA reads from the same blood draw. Study-level results and caveats: Total diversity estimates from one million sequenced T cells were considered lower bounds and underestimates. Bulk unsorted PBMC profiling prevented conclusive comparison of naive and antigen-experienced compartments. The long-lived group showed more naive CD4+ T cells, fewer expanded clones and increased TCR diversity than the aged group, suggesting age selection. Donor CMV infection status was unknown, potentially confounding age-related changes in expanded clonotypes. Observed TCR beta diversity correlated strongly with the percentage of naive T cells measured by flow cytometry. As age increased, observed TCR beta diversity per million T cells dropped in a roughly linear way, and a significant reduction was already evident by age approximately 40.

The receptor library was made with 5' RACE. Instrument used: Illumina HiSeq 2500. A second roughly 7 to 11 cycle PCR used a sample-barcoded 5' primer and a J-beta primer mix. Each TCR beta cDNA molecule received a unique molecular identifier from a template-switch 5' adaptor carrying 12 random nucleotides. Each sample yielded at least 3 million CDR3-containing paired-end reads. First-strand cDNA was synthesized from all RNA with the Mint cDNA synthesis kit, primed by a TRBC-specific oligonucleotide. Following uracil-DNA glycosylase treatment, all cDNA underwent a first 18-cycle PCR with the universal primers M1SS and BC2_uni_R. Per the authors' processing: For normalization, 1 million high-quality reads, each with a distinct molecular identifier, were randomly selected from each sample. Instead of being binned into consensus sequences, reads that shared molecular identifiers were thrown out. MiTCR, with a Q25 quality threshold and the strictest error-elimination algorithm, was used for CDR3 identification, clonotype clustering and error correction. A nonparametric unseen species model with Euler transformation was used to estimate lower-bound total TCR beta diversity. TCRdb reworked the public reads: Q25 trimming with fastp, MiXCR clone assembly, productive beta chains retained. For every CDR3 protein sequence, its rows merge into one entry that carries the most common genes and DNA. The V and J calls shown here were made by TCRdb, not taken from the authors' results. This sample holds more than 500,000 distinct CDR3 sequences; around a quarter were observed only once. About 3.9% of the sample is taken by the ten largest.

There are 13 amino acids in the CDR3, from cysteine to phenylalanine inclusive. Kept here is only the CDR3 DNA, which spans 39 bases and is read in frame from base 1. The V end gives up 8 bases and the J end 3 bases, leaving 4 bases in the junction not matched to a gene. Reading the germline V gene (reference sequence) gives CDR1 LNHDA and CDR2 SQIVND. The donors were around 39 Caucasian individuals from Russia, aged about 6 to 95 years, who were systemically healthy. Roughly 10 milliliters of peripheral blood were drawn from each donor into EDTA-treated Vacutainer tubes. Ficoll-Paque density-gradient centrifugation was used to isolate PBMCs, with at least 7 million obtained per sample. Trizol reagent was used to extract total RNA from PBMCs, with at least 6 micrograms per sample. Naive CD45RAhigh/CD27high T cell percentages were measured by flow cytometry on a PBMC aliquot from every donor. As regards this clonotype: Its specific antigen is unknown. No much larger clone exists at a distance of one base, and base qualities are not known.

The sample also formed part of further work on T cells of mothers and their children. In that second paper, the authors write: Donors were nine systemically healthy Caucasian individuals: three mothers and their six children. cDNA synthesis consumed the entire amount of extracted RNA, loaded at approximately 1.6 ug RNA in each 15 ul reaction. In the second PCR, sample barcodes and 2-4 random nucleotides were introduced via the M1S primer. More than 8 million TCR beta CDR3 reads were obtained from each mother, and roughly 3 million reads were obtained from each child. In both related and unrelated pairs, thymic selection shapes the output of TCR recombination in a similar way, with inherited differences having only a minor effect. Related mother-child pairs always showed normalized repertoire overlap that was slightly higher than in unrelated mother-child pairs, though the difference was never significant. No persistent microchimeric T cell clones were detected, at a sensitivity of approximately 100 clones per million clonotypes. To look for features that set related mother-child pairs apart from unrelated individuals, the researchers ran deep NGS to compare the TCR beta repertoires of mothers and children. Mothers averaged about 40 +/- 4 years of age and children averaged roughly 12 +/- 4 years. Libraries were sequenced on Illumina HiSeq 2000 with 100+100 nt paired-end reads after adapter ligation with NEBNext reagents. To prevent cross-contamination, the mother and child libraries were prepared one month apart and sequenced in separate runs. Between about 500,000 and 2,100,000 distinct TCR beta clonotypes were identified per donor. Naive TCR beta clonotypes were estimated from low-frequency clonotypes matched to each donor's FACS-determined naive share, without sorting.

Sequencing was done on a sample of blood. The sequence links TRBV19 to TRBJ1-2, with 9 bases matching TRBD1. The receptor's source is a boy younger than 10 in good health. The DNA sequence is given as TGTGCCAGTGTGGGACAGGGCTACTATGGCTACACCTTC. This is translated as CASVGQGYYGYTF.